The present T cell receptor beta chain was sequenced within a study of siplizumab effects on memory and regulatory T cells. V was shortened by 5 bases and J by 4 bases, with 11 bases between the two germline ends. The CDR3 runs to 13 residues. The germline CDR1 and CDR2 sequences are LNHDA and SQIVND (reference sequence). Whole-study findings and limits: Apparently more diverse than memory cells, naive T cells also seemed major alloresponse contributors. Alloreactive sequences traceable to unstimulated CD4+ memory cells were significantly reduced by siplizumab.

To note about this clone: Its target is not known.

In each sample, roughly 97,000 TCR templates were assayed. TCRdb's table, derived via immunoSEQ multiplex PCR, lists solely in-frame clones and lacks some. Of about 87,000 clones listed, 85% to 90% are singletons. V gene TRBV19 combines with J gene TRBJ1-1, with D perhaps matching TRBD1 (6 bases). The clonotype originates from a human donor in good health. The specimen sequenced was CD4+ T cells sorted from blood. CDR3 DNA: TGTGCCAGTAGTCAGGAAGGGGGCACTGAAGCTTTCTTT. It is translated as CASSQEGGTEAFF.